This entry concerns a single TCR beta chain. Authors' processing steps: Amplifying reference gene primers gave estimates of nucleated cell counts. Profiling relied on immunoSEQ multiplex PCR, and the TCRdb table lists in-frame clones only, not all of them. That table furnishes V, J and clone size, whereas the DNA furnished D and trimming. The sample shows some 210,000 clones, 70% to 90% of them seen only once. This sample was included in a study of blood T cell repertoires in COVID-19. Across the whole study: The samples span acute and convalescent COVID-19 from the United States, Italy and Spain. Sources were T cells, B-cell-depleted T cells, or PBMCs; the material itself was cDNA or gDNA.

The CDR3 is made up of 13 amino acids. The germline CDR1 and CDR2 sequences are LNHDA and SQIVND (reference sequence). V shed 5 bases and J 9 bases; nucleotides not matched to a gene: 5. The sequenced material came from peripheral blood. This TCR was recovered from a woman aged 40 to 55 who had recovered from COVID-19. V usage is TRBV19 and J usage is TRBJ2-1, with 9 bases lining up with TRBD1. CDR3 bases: TGTGCCAGTAGTGTCGGACAGGGGAGTGAGCAGTTCTTC. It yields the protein CASSVGQGSEQFF.